The rows below give T cell receptor beta chains drawn from one sample of a study of blood T cell repertoires in COVID-19. Assay: immunoSEQ multiplex PCR; the TCRdb copy retains only in-frame clones and omits some. In the table there are about 270,000 clones, roughly 93% of which are singletons. The sample was PBMCs or T cells enriched from blood (not recorded which). These receptors all come from a woman aged 40 to 50 with acute COVID-19. CDR3s include the opening cysteine and the closing phenylalanine or tryptophan. The D gene is left open where the match is weak. Some rows have no size entry. The others give once, few or many, or a class for an expanded clone.

abundance,j_gene,v_gene,d_gene,CDR3nt,CDR3aa
once,TRBJ2-5,TRBV6-2/TRBV6-3,TRBD1,TGTGCCAGCAGTCCGACAGGGCTTTACGAGACCCAGTACTTC,CASSPTGLYETQYF
-,TRBJ1-2,TRBV7-2,TRBD1,TGTGCCAGCAGCTTAGGGACAGGGAACTATGGCTACACCTTC,CASSLGTGNYGYTF
-,TRBJ2-3,TRBV13,TRBD2,TGTGCCAGCAGCTTCGCGGGGGGACTAGGAAACACAGATACGCAGTATTTT,CASSFAGGLGNTDTQYF
once,TRBJ2-2,TRBV5-4,TRBD2,TGTGCCAGCAGCCATTCGGAACTAGCGGGGGTGAACACCGGGGAGCTGTTTTTT,CASSHSELAGVNTGELFF
-,TRBJ1-1,TRBV11-3,TRBD1,TGTGCCAGCAGCTCGGGACAGCCGAACACTGAAGCTTTCTTT,CASSSGQPNTEAFF
-,TRBJ2-3,TRBV6-4,TRBD2,TGTGCCAGCAGTGACGGAGGGGCTAGCGGGGGTGATACGCAGTATTTT,CASSDGGASGGDTQYF
-,TRBJ2-3,TRBV28,-,TGTGCCAGCAGTTTACTACCCAAGTCCGGAGATACGCAGTATTTT,CASSLLPKSGDTQYF
-,TRBJ2-5,TRBV7-2,-,TGTGCCAGCAGCGAGTTGCGGGCAGGGGTGGAGACCCAGTACTTC,CASSELRAGVETQYF
-,TRBJ1-1,TRBV29-1,-,TGCAGCGTTGAATTGAGGTTGAACACTGAAGCTTTCTTT,CSVELRLNTEAFF
-,TRBJ2-7,TRBV19,-,TGTGCCAGCGCGCGGGACAGCTCCTACGAGCAGTACTTC,CASARDSSYEQYF
-,TRBJ1-6,TRBV6-5,-,TGTGCCAGCAGTTACTCGTCCGCGGACTTTCCCCTCCACTTT,CASSYSSADFPLHF
-,TRBJ1-5,TRBV5-3,TRBD1,TGTGCCAGAAGCCGTTGTGGACAGGGCTACAATCAGCCCCAGCATTTT,CARSRCGQGYNQPQHF
-,TRBJ2-1,TRBV7-9,-,TGTGCCAGCAGCCGAGGCGGGACCTACAATGAGCAGTTCTTC,CASSRGGTYNEQFF
once,TRBJ1-3,TRBV18,-,TGTGCCAGCTCACTCGGACAGAGTGGGGCTGGAAACACCATATATTTT,CASSLGQSGAGNTIYF
many,TRBJ2-7,TRBV2,TRBD1,TGTGCCAGCATCAAACAGGGGTTCGAGCAGTACTTC,CASIKQGFEQYF
-,TRBJ1-3,TRBV15,-,TGTGCCACCAGCAGAGACAGGGTATCAGGAAACACCATATATTTT,CATSRDRVSGNTIYF
-,TRBJ1-2,TRBV24-1,TRBD1,TGTGCCACCAGTGAGGGACAGGGAAAAGGCTACACCTTC,CATSEGQGKGYTF
-,TRBJ1-1,TRBV12-5,-,TGTGCTAGTGGTTCGACAGAGAACACTGAAGCTTTCTTT,CASGSTENTEAFF
-,TRBJ2-5,TRBV7-3,TRBD1,TGTGCCAGCAGCTTAAATGGACAGGGCTTACAAGAGACCCAGTACTTC,CASSLNGQGLQETQYF
-,TRBJ2-7,TRBV6-5,TRBD2,TGTGCCAGCTCGGGACTAGCGGGAGGAACCTACGAGCAGTACTTC,CASSGLAGGTYEQYF
-,TRBJ2-7,TRBV4-3,-,TGCGCCAGCAGCCAAGAACCCAACGGTCCAGGCGAGCAGTACTTC,CASSQEPNGPGEQYF
-,TRBJ2-7,TRBV5-6,-,TGTGCCAGCAGCTTGGTTGACGGGGGGCAGTACTTC,CASSLVDGGQYF
-,TRBJ1-6,TRBV3-1/TRBV3-2,-,TGTGCCAGCAGCCAGGGGCAGAGATCACCCCTCCACTTT,CASSQGQRSPLHF
-,TRBJ2-5,TRBV10-3,-,TGTGCCATCGGATCCTCAGGGGCTGGAGAGACCCAGTACTTC,CAIGSSGAGETQYF
-,TRBJ1-1,TRBV11-2,TRBD1,TGTGCCAGCAGCCAGACCTCCCTTTTGACAGGGATGGGCACTGAAGCTTTCTTT,CASSQTSLLTGMGTEAFF
once,TRBJ1-1,TRBV27,-,TGTGCCAGCAGTACCGGAGGGGAGAACACTGAAGCTTTCTTT,CASSTGGENTEAFF
-,TRBJ2-3,TRBV4-2,TRBD2,TGTGCCAGCAGCCGAGGGACTAGGGAAGATACGCAGTATTTT,CASSRGTREDTQYF
-,TRBJ2-7,TRBV24-1,TRBD1,TGTGCCACCAGTGACCCGGGACAGGGGGTCTACGAGCAGTACTTC,CATSDPGQGVYEQYF
-,TRBJ1-1,TRBV7-2,-,TGTGCCAGCAGCTTATTGGCACAGGGCACTGAAGCTTTCTTT,CASSLLAQGTEAFF
-,TRBJ1-1,TRBV2,-,TGTGCCAGCAGTGGGGGGGGAATTACGGTGGCTTTCTTT,CASSGGGITVAFF
-,TRBJ2-7,TRBV12-5,TRBD1,TGTGCTAGTGGTTTAAGGGGGCACGAGCAGTACTTC,CASGLRGHEQYF
once,TRBJ1-5,TRBV28,-,TGTGCCAGCACCGCGACAGGCTATCAGCCCCAGCATTTT,CASTATGYQPQHF
-,TRBJ2-1,TRBV2,TRBD1,TGTGCCAGCACCGGGACAGGGGGCTTATACAATGAGCAGTTCTTC,CASTGTGGLYNEQFF
once,TRBJ1-2,TRBV5-1,-,TGCGCCAGTCGGACAGAGAACTATGGCTACACCTTC,CASRTENYGYTF
many,TRBJ2-7,TRBV6-2/TRBV6-3,TRBD2,TGTGCCAGCAGTTACGAGCGGGGGGCCTACGAGCAGTACTTC,CASSYERGAYEQYF
once,TRBJ1-5,TRBV29-1,TRBD1,TGCAGCGCGGCCGACAGGGTAGGTCAGCCCCAGCATTTT,CSAADRVGQPQHF
-,TRBJ2-1,TRBV9,-,TGTGCCAGCAGCCCTGAAGCGGATAACCTCTACAATGAGCAGTTCTTC,CASSPEADNLYNEQFF
-,TRBJ2-1,TRBV28,TRBD1,TGTGCCAGCAGCTATGCCGGGACAGGGTCACATGAGCAGTTCTTC,CASSYAGTGSHEQFF
-,TRBJ2-7,TRBV5-5,-,TGTGCCAGCAGCTTGGTTGGGCAGACGTACGAGCAGTACTTC,CASSLVGQTYEQYF
-,TRBJ2-1,TRBV7-9,-,TGTGCCAGCAGCTTAGAAGTAGCACGGGGTGGTGAGCAGTTCTTC,CASSLEVARGGEQFF
-,TRBJ1-3,TRBV19,TRBD1,TGTGCCAGCAGCGGCCGGGACAGGGCTGGAAACACCATATATTTT,CASSGRDRAGNTIYF
-,TRBJ1-6,TRBV5-1,-,TGCGCCAGCAGCTTGGTGTCCTCAGGGGTCTATAATTCACCCCTCCACTTT,CASSLVSSGVYNSPLHF
-,TRBJ1-2,TRBV2,-,TGTGCCAGCAGTGAAGAGACAGCCTATGGCTACACCTTC,CASSEETAYGYTF
-,TRBJ1-5,TRBV27,TRBD1,TGTGCCAGCAGTTCGCGACAGGGTATTACTCAGCCCCAGCATTTT,CASSSRQGITQPQHF
-,TRBJ2-7,TRBV2,-,TGTGCCAGCAGTGAAGCGACAGCCAGGGCCCAAGGGCAGTACTTC,CASSEATARAQGQYF
-,TRBJ2-1,TRBV9,-,TGTGCCAGCAGCCCCCTCGACAGCTCCTACAATGAGCAGTTCTTC,CASSPLDSSYNEQFF
-,TRBJ2-1,TRBV2,TRBD2,TGTGCCAGCACCCTTGCGGGGGGGTTGCTTGAGTTCTTC,CASTLAGGLLEFF
-,TRBJ2-5,TRBV9,TRBD2,TGTGCCAGCAGCGTTCTTAGCGGGAGTCCGCAAGAGACCCAGTACTTC,CASSVLSGSPQETQYF
-,TRBJ2-1,TRBV3-1/TRBV3-2,TRBD2,TGTGCCAGCAGCCAAGATTCGGGAACCCGACCGGGACTAGCACGCAATGAGCAGTTCTTC,CASSQDSGTRPGLARNEQFF
-,TRBJ2-7,TRBV29-1,TRBD1,TGCAGCGTTGCCACCCCGGACAGGGGAGGCAACGAGCAGTACTTC,CSVATPDRGGNEQYF
once,TRBJ1-2,TRBV28,-,TGTGCCAGCAGTCCCTCCGGTGGTGGCTACACCTTC,CASSPSGGGYTF
-,TRBJ2-7,TRBV9,-,TGTGCCAGCAGCGTCGGTACGGGATCCATCTACGAGCAGTACTTC,CASSVGTGSIYEQYF
-,TRBJ2-7,TRBV12-5,TRBD2,TGTGCTAGTGGTTTGGTACTAGGGCGGGGGGGTGACAACGAGCAGTACTTC,CASGLVLGRGGDNEQYF
-,TRBJ1-2,TRBV5-1,-,TGCGCCAGCAGCTTGAGTGGGGCTTGGTATGGCTACACCTTC,CASSLSGAWYGYTF
-,TRBJ1-1,TRBV13,TRBD1,TGTGCCAGCAGCACTTCCTCCGGGACAGGGGACCACTGGAACACTGAAGCTTTCTTT,CASSTSSGTGDHWNTEAFF
-,TRBJ1-1,TRBV5-5,-,TGTGCCAGCAGCTATAACTCGGACACTGAAGCTTTCTTT,CASSYNSDTEAFF
-,TRBJ1-1,TRBV7-9,TRBD1,TGTGCCAGCAGCTTAGGACAGGGGGTGAACACTGAAGCTTTCTTT,CASSLGQGVNTEAFF
few,TRBJ2-7,TRBV4-2,TRBD2,TGTGCCAGCAGCCAAAGAGGGACTAGAAGTAACGAGCAGTACTTC,CASSQRGTRSNEQYF
-,TRBJ2-7,TRBV4-2,-,TGTGCCAGCAGCCAAGGTGTGGAGGCGTCCTACGAGCAGTACTTC,CASSQGVEASYEQYF
-,TRBJ1-4,TRBV15,-,TGTGCCACCAGCAGAGGAGCCTATGATGAAAAACTGTTTTTT,CATSRGAYDEKLFF